Following are 30 T cell receptor beta chains from one sample sequenced in a study of metastatic and nonmetastatic thyroid tumors (dated by TCRdb to 2018 to 2021). To prepare the library, PCR was applied. The listed sequencing device is Illumina HiSeq 4000. The public reads were run again by TCRdb, first through fastp at Q25 and then through MiXCR, and only productive beta chains were kept. The sample profile shows 15,000 to 20,000 clones; around a fifth of them were found once. Less than 25% of the sample belongs to the ten largest clones. No treatment had been received by any patient before thyroid surgery. The specimen was adjacent normal tissue. The receptors were gathered from a female donor with papillary thyroid cancer or a benign thyroid nodule (not recorded which). Some clones in this sample may be carry-over from other donors' samples.

The chain uses TRBV15 and TRBJ2-1; 8 bases fit TRBD2. Per germline, CDR1 LNHNV and CDR2 YYDKDF (reference sequence). V was clipped by 1 base and J by 2 bases; unmatched bases: 4. The CDR3 runs 16 residues. In DNA form, the CDR3 reads TGTGCCACCAGCAGAGGATCACTAGCGGCCTACAATGAGCAGTTCTTC. It translates to CATSRGSLAAYNEQFF.

The table lists this clone with many counts. The J gene is TRBJ2-2, the V gene TRBV3-1; D is uncertain. This CDR3 is built from 12 residues. Per the germline V gene, CDR1 is LGHDT and CDR2 is YNNKEL (reference sequence). The V and J ends lost 3 bases and 10 bases respectively, with 9 bases between them. CDR3 amino acids: CASSHQNQELFF. For the CDR3, the DNA is TGTGCCAGCAGCCACCAGAACCAGGAGCTGTTTTTT.

This clone was recorded once. The chain employs TRBV20-1 and TRBJ1-5, with D possibly TRBD1 on 5 matching bases. Germline CDR1 DFQATT, CDR2 SNEGSKA (reference sequence). The CDR3 has 15 residues. Trimming took off 0 bases at V and 2 bases at J, with 11 bases between the two ends. The CDR3 sequence is CSARDPGGGNQPQHF. CDR3 bases: TGCAGTGCTAGAGATCCTGGGGGGGGCAATCAGCCCCAGCATTTT.

This clone was seen only a few times. The V and J genes are TRBV6-4 and TRBJ2-2; D ambiguous. Per the germline V gene, CDR1 is MRHNA and CDR2 is SNTAGT. The CDR3 extends over 13 amino acids. V shed 3 bases and J shed 1 base, with 3 bases lying between them. CDR3: CASSEMNTGELFF. The CDR3 DNA is TGTGCCAGCAGTGAGATGAACACCGGGGAGCTGTTTTTT.

This CDR3 is CASTFGVGTEAFF. CDR3 DNA sequence: TGTGCCAGCACATTCGGGGTGGGCACTGAAGCTTTCTTT. This chain joins TRBV9 and TRBJ1-1; D is uncertain. Germline V gives CDR1 SGDLS, CDR2 YYNGEE. Trimming stripped 6 bases from V and 4 bases from J, with 13 bases between. This CDR3 comprises 13 residues.

The chain links TRBV20-1 to TRBJ2-1; 10 bases align to TRBD2. CDR1 is DFQATT, CDR2 SNEGSKA, per germline (reference sequence). The CDR3 consists of 14 residues. V was pared by 5 bases and J by 6 bases, with 7 bases of the junction left unmatched. CDR3 bases: TGCAGTGCTTCCGGGACTAGCGTCGGCAATGAGCAGTTCTTC. It yields the protein CSASGTSVGNEQFF.

This clone was detected many times. The chain uses TRBV11-3 and TRBJ1-1; D gene uncertain. The V gene's germline CDR1 is SGHNT and CDR2 YENEEA. V was clipped by 2 bases and J by 0 bases, with 10 bases between them. The CDR3 contains 15 residues. The CDR3 DNA sequence: TGTGCCAGCAGCTTACGCCGGCAGCTGAACACTGAAGCTTTCTTT. Its protein product is CASSLRRQLNTEAFF.

This chain uses TRBV5-1 with TRBJ1-1, with D maybe TRBD1 (5 bases). CDR1 and CDR2 (germline): SGHRS, YFSETQ. The V and J ends lost 5 bases and 3 bases respectively, with 14 bases between them. This CDR3 has 14 amino acids. CDR3 DNA sequence: TGCGCCAGCAGACGGGGGTACAGTGACACTGAAGCTTTCTTT. Its translation: CASRRGYSDTEAFF.

The chain recombines TRBV2 with TRBJ2-5; no firm D call. Germline CDR1 reads SNHLY; CDR2 reads FYNNEI. CDR3 size: 11 residues. V dropped 6 bases and J dropped 6 bases, with 8 bases sitting between them. The CDR3 bases are TGTGCCAGCAGGACGGAAAAGACCCAGTACTTC. Its translation: CASRTEKTQYF.

V is TRBV18 and J is TRBJ2-2, with TRBD1 as a possible D gene (5 bases). Trimming shortened V by 1 base and J by 0 bases, and 6 bases separated the two germline ends. The CDR3 length is 15 residues. Germline V lookup: CDR1 KGHSH, CDR2 LQKENI. The CDR3 region has the DNA TGTGCCAGCTCACCACGACAGTCGAACACCGGGGAGCTGTTTTTT. Its translation is CASSPRQSNTGELFF.

This clone has more than one count but fewer than ten. The CDR3 here is CASSYPGLPQHF. CDR3 DNA: TGTGCCAGCAGTTACCCGGGCTTGCCCCAGCATTTT. The chain combines TRBV6-5 with TRBJ1-5; D uncertain. The germline CDR1 and CDR2 sequences are MNHEY and SVGAGI. V was clipped by 2 bases and J by 9 bases, with 8 bases between them. The CDR3 has 12 amino acids.

The chain couples TRBV20-1 to TRBJ1-5; 7 bases are shared with TRBD1. Unmatched junction bases numbered 14, after V lost 6 bases and J lost 6 bases. The CDR3 has 15 amino acids. The germline V gene encodes CDR1 DFQATT and CDR2 SNEGSKA (reference sequence). The CDR3 nucleotides read TGCAGTGCAGATGGCCGACAGGGCCGCGCTCAGCCCCAGCATTTT. The encoded protein is CSADGRQGRAQPQHF.

The chain uses TRBV18 and TRBJ1-1; D is perhaps TRBD1 (5 bases). Germline CDR1 and CDR2: KGHSH and LQKENI. V was cut by 3 bases and J by 7 bases, with 24 bases left in between. This CDR3 is 17 amino acids long. CDR3 region: CASSPLPRATHGGEAFF. CDR3 DNA sequence: TGTGCCAGCTCACCGTTGCCCAGGGCCACTCATGGAGGTGAAGCTTTCTTT.

In this sample, this clone turned up a few times. This rearrangement joins TRBV25-1 to TRBJ2-1; TRBD2 might be the D (5 bases). CDR1 MGHDK and CDR2 SYGVNS come from the germline V gene. The CDR3 is 12 amino acids. V was shortened by 4 bases and J by 7 bases, with 8 bases between the two germline ends. CDR3 nucleotide sequence: TGTGCCAGCAGTGGCGGGCCTAATGAGCAGTTCTTC. Residues: CASSGGPNEQFF.

The J gene is TRBJ2-6, the V gene TRBV9; D gene ambiguous. The CDR3 runs to 14 residues. Germline CDR1 and CDR2: SGDLS and YYNGEE. Between the trimmed V and J ends, which lost 4 bases and 4 bases, there was a span of 9 bases. The CDR3 here is CASSPGDGANVLTF. CDR3 bases: TGTGCCAGCAGCCCGGGTGACGGGGCCAACGTCCTGACTTTC.

V and J are TRBV30 and TRBJ2-7, with no clear D. Germline V lookup: CDR1 GTSNPN, CDR2 SVGIG (reference sequence). Trimming took 5 bases from V and 7 from J, leaving 15 bases between them. The CDR3 sequence is 12 residues long. CDR3 sequence: CAWGPSLGEQYF. The CDR3 nucleotides read TGTGCCTGGGGACCGTCCCTGGGGGAGCAGTACTTC.

This clone was recorded a few times. The chain has TRBV28 and TRBJ1-1; D unresolved. The V end was cut by 7 bases, the J end by 2 bases, with 5 bases between. This CDR3 has 11 amino acids. Germline loops: CDR1 MDHEN, CDR2 SYDVKM. CDR3 sequence (DNA): TGTGCCAGCAAAATCAACACTGAAGCTTTCTTT. It codes for CASKINTEAFF.

The rearrangement links TRBV10-3 to TRBJ2-2; D is perhaps TRBD2 (6 bases). Per germline, CDR1 ENHRY and CDR2 SYGVKD. The CDR3 has 15 amino acids. The V end was cut by 3 bases, the J end by 4 bases, with 12 bases between. CDR3 nucleotides: TGTGCCATCAGTGAAGGCGGAGGGAGCACCGGGGAGCTGTTTTTT. This encodes CAISEGGGSTGELFF.

This clone is termed large. The chain employs TRBV7-9 and TRBJ2-2, with D tentatively TRBD1 (6 bases). The CDR3 totals 15 residues. V was pared by 6 bases and J by 8 bases, with 19 bases between. Germline V CDR1 and CDR2: SEHNR, FQNEAQ (reference sequence). The CDR3 region is CASRPLQGSAGELFF. In nucleotides, the CDR3 is TGTGCCAGCAGGCCGTTACAGGGATCGGCGGGGGAGCTGTTTTTT.

This clone has a handful of counts. V usage is TRBV2 and J usage is TRBJ1-1, with TRBD1 as a possible D gene (5 bases). The germline V gene has CDR1 SNHLY and CDR2 FYNNEI. CDR3 size: 13 residues. V was clipped by 7 bases and J by 3 bases, with 12 bases between them. CDR3 sequence (DNA): TGTGCCAGCATGCGGACACAGGACACTGAAGCTTTCTTT. This encodes CASMRTQDTEAFF.

The chain combines TRBV5-5 with TRBJ2-1, with D possibly matching TRBD2 (6 bases). CDR1 is SGHKS, CDR2 YYEKEE, per germline (reference sequence). Trimming pared 1 base from V and 8 bases from J, leaving 13 bases between. CDR3 length: 14 amino acids. CDR3 region: CASSLQTSSDEQFF. Here the CDR3 DNA reads TGTGCCAGCAGCTTGCAGACTAGTTCAGATGAGCAGTTCTTC.

The rearrangement links TRBV6-2 or TRBV6-3 to TRBJ2-7, with D uncertain. V was cut by 8 bases and J by 0 bases, with 5 bases left in between. The CDR3 is 11 amino acids. Germline CDR1 is MNHEY and CDR2 is SVGEGT. The CDR3 DNA sequence: TGTGCCAGCTCAGACTCCTACGAGCAGTACTTC. This codes for CASSDSYEQYF.

On this clone itself: One junction end does not reproduce the germline sequence, and a read error may be involved. The chain links TRBV3-1 to TRBJ1-2; the match to TRBD1 covers 9 bases. The CDR3 spans 17 residues. Looked up from germline, CDR1 is LGHDT and CDR2 is YNNKEL (reference sequence). The CDR3 is CASIQDLGTGLTYGYTF. The DNA for the CDR3 is TGTGCCAGCATCCAAGATCTAGGGACAGGGCTTACCTATGGCTACACCTTC.

This clone came up a few times. This clone may be a read error of a much larger clone one base away. The chain has TRBV6-2 or TRBV6-3 and TRBJ2-2; 10 bases match TRBD1. Germline assignment: CDR1 MNHEY and CDR2 SVGEGT. There are 15 residues in the CDR3. The CDR3 loop is CASSAGQGDTGELVF. The CDR3 bases are TGTGCCAGCAGTGCTGGACAGGGGGACACCGGGGAGCTGGTTTTT.

In the case of this clone: In the same sample, other DNA sequences code for this CDR3. J is TRBJ1-2 and V is TRBV20-1; possible D gene TRBD1, 5 bases. The CDR3 extends over 14 amino acids. V lost 5 bases and J lost 8, with 21 bases in between. Germline V CDR1 and CDR2: DFQATT, SNEGSKA (reference sequence). Here the CDR3 reads CSAHRDQIQKGYTF. CDR3 nucleotide sequence: TGCAGTGCTCACCGGGACCAGATCCAGAAGGGCTACACCTTC.

The rearrangement joins TRBV19 to TRBJ1-1, with D maybe TRBD1 (5 bases). V dropped 5 bases and J dropped 1 base, with 11 bases sitting between them. The CDR3 is made up of 14 amino acids. CDR1 and CDR2 (germline): LNHDA, SQIVND (reference sequence). This CDR3 reads CASSPGGTNTEAFF. The CDR3 bases are TGTGCCAGTAGTCCCGGGGGGACGAACACTGAAGCTTTCTTT.

This clone occurred many times. The CDR3 nucleotides read TGTGCCAGCAGTTCCTTGGGCCCTCAACACTACGAGCAGTACTTC. Protein: CASSSLGPQHYEQYF. The chain employs TRBV28 and TRBJ2-7; D is unclear. Per germline, CDR1 MDHEN and CDR2 SYDVKM. The V end was cut by 4 bases, the J end by 3 bases, with 16 bases between. This CDR3 region has 15 residues.

This sequence joins TRBV7-8 and TRBJ2-7; D not certain. The CDR3 length is 11 residues. The germline V and J ends were trimmed by 8 bases and 2 bases, with 7 bases remaining between them. In germline, CDR1 is SGHVS, CDR2 FQNEAQ. CDR3 sequence (DNA): TGTGCCAGCCGACATACCTACGAGCAGTACTTC. This encodes CASRHTYEQYF.

In this sample, this clone turned up a few times. The rearrangement uses TRBV2 and TRBJ2-1; D is uncertain. CDR1 is SNHLY and CDR2 is FYNNEI in the germline V gene. The germline V and J ends were trimmed by 5 bases and 6 bases, with 8 bases remaining between them. CDR3 size: 12 residues. CDR3 loop: CASSLVSNEQFF. The DNA of the CDR3 is TGTGCCAGCAGTTTAGTGTCCAATGAGCAGTTCTTC.

About this clone: An end of the junction does not agree with germline; a read error may underlie this. The chain couples TRBV7-8 to TRBJ2-2; 9 bases align to TRBD2. Germline V gene sequence: CDR1 SGHVS, CDR2 FQNEAQ. This CDR3 comprises 18 residues. CDR3 nucleotides: TGTGCCAGCACCCTTAGGGCGGGAGGGCCCGTAGTGTCCGGGGGGCTGTTTTTT. Translated, it gives CASTLRAGGPVVSGGLFF. Filled out from reference TRBV7-8 and TRBJ2-2, the complete variable domain reads GAGVSQSPRYKVAKRGQDVALRCDPISGHVSLFWYQQALGQGPEFLTYFQNEAQLDKSGLPSDRFFAERPEGSVSTLKIQRTQQEDSAVYLCASTLRAGGPVVSGGLFFGEGSRLTVL.